Detailed here is one T cell receptor beta chain. The antigen remains undetermined. These data come from a study of T cells in Graves' hyperthyroidism and ophthalmopathy. Looking at the study overall: At initial diagnosis, before any treatment had begun, peripheral blood was obtained.

The CDR3 regions of TCR beta were amplified from RNA transcripts. First-round RT-PCR targeting the TCR CDR3 was performed with the HTBI primer set. TCRdb reprocessed the multiplex PCR reads via MiXCR and lists one record per CDR3 protein. The data show fewer than 700,000 distinct CDR3 sequences, with 15% to 20% seen just once and 3% to 4% held by the top ten. Participants, patients aged 18 to 65, had newly diagnosed hyperthyroidism with a duration under 2 months. Diagnosing involved the use of clinical symptoms, serum thyroxine and TRAb, thyroid ultrasound and orbital computed tomography. General observations from the study: The majority of expanded thyroid clonotypes above 0.001 also appeared in blood.

This receptor was taken from a woman in her 30s with Graves' hyperthyroidism. The sequenced sample was blood.

CDR3 protein: CSAHPGAGETQYF. CDR3 in DNA: TGCAGTGCCCACCCGGGGGCTGGAGAGACCCAGTACTTC. The rearrangement links TRBV20-1 to TRBJ2-5; D may be TRBD1 or TRBD2 (6 bases each). The germline gives CDR1 DFQATT, CDR2 SNEGSKA (reference sequence). The length of the CDR3 is 13 residues. V was trimmed by 6 bases and J by 4 bases, leaving 15 bases between them.